A single T cell receptor beta chain is shown here with its context. At cycle 4 day 1, cycle 7 day 1, and baseline, blood was sampled. These data come from a study of OX40 agonist ivuxolimab in advanced cancers. Study details: Subjects had a mean age of about 65 years, with a range of 23 to 79; more than 75% were male.

TCRdb's copy holds only in-frame clones and misses some; the assay was immunoSEQ multiplex PCR. Of about 93,000 clones listed, roughly 94% are singletons. Germline values: CDR1 LNHDA, CDR2 SQIVND (reference sequence). Trimming cost V 0 bases and J 5 bases, with 11 bases left between them. CDR3 length: 15 residues. This TCR came from an adult with an advanced solid tumor such as melanoma, head and neck, liver or kidney cancer. The input for sequencing was CD4+ or CD8+ T cells sorted from blood, taken in a trial of the OX40 agonist ivuxolimab. The gene calls are TRBV19 and TRBJ1-5; D gene uncertain. The CDR3 nucleotides are TGTGCCAGTAGTATAGATCTCTGGGGATATCAGCCCCAGCATTTT. Amino acid sequence: CASSIDLWGYQPQHF.